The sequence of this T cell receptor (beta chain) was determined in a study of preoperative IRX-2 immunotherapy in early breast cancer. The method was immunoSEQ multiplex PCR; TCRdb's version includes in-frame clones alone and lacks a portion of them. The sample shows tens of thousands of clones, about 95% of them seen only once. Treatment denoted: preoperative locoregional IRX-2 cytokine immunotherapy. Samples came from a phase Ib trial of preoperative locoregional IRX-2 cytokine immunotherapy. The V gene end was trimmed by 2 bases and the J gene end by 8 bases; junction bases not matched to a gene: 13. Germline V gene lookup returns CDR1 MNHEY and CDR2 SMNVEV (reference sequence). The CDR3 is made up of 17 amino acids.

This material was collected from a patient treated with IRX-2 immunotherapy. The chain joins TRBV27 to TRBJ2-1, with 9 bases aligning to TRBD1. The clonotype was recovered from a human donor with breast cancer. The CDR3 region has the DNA TGTGCCAGCAGTTTAGGGACAGGGAAGGGTTTCAATTATGAGCAGTTCTTC. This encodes CASSLGTGKGFNYEQFF.